This note documents a single TCR beta chain sequence. What it binds is unknown. The data are from a study of cytomegalovirus exposure and HLA in healthy donors. Study results and caveats: Later genetic work tied a missense DCLRE1C variant to beta-chain V and J trimming.

Germline-derived CDR1 and CDR2 are MNHNS and SASEGT. The CDR3 contains 19 residues. V was trimmed by 4 bases and J by 2 bases, leaving 27 bases between them. 13 Jbeta primers and 60 Vbeta primers were used for the PCR. This table comes from immunoSEQ multiplex PCR, and its TCRdb copy is limited to in-frame clones, with some not included. The sample includes more than 30,000 clones, around 70% of them seen just once. Sequencing input: PBMCs. The V gene is TRBV6-1, the J gene TRBJ2-7; maybe TRBD2 (5 bases). The source of this sequence is a man aged 25 to 40 in good health and CMV-seronegative. Here the CDR3 DNA reads TGTGCCAGCAGTGTCGGCCTCACAACTGTGCCGACTATAACCTACGAGCAGTACTTC. It codes for CASSVGLTTVPTITYEQYF.